The T cell receptor beta chain under discussion was sequenced for a study of shared clonotypes between healthy human individuals. Some clones are missing from TCRdb's copy, which holds only in-frame ones; the method was immunoSEQ multiplex PCR. The sample holds about 680,000 clones; under 95% are singletons and the top ten take 20% to 25%. Selected positively for CCR7 and CD45RO-negative, naive CD8 cells excluded terminally differentiated effector memory CD45RA+ cells. Only Caucasian adults living in Nashville, Tennessee made up the donor group. The germline gives CDR1 SGHDT, CDR2 YYEEEE. This CDR3 comprises 13 residues. The ends were cut back, 1 base at V and 8 bases at J, with 10 bases in the middle.

The chain combines TRBV5-6 with TRBJ2-1; perhaps TRBD1 as D (6 bases). This TCR was recovered from a man aged 25 to 40 in good health. The sample taken for sequencing was naive CD8+ T cells sorted from blood. CDR3 amino acids: CASSLRPGDEQFF. As DNA, the CDR3 is TGTGCCAGCAGCTTGAGGCCAGGGGATGAGCAGTTCTTC. The full variable domain, completed using reference TRBV5-6 and TRBJ2-1, is DAGVTQSPTHLIKTRGQQVTLRCSPKSGHDTVSWYQQALGQGPQFIFQYYEEEERQRGNFPDRFSGHQFPNYSSELNVNALLLGDSALYLCASSLRPGDEQFFGPGTRLTVL.